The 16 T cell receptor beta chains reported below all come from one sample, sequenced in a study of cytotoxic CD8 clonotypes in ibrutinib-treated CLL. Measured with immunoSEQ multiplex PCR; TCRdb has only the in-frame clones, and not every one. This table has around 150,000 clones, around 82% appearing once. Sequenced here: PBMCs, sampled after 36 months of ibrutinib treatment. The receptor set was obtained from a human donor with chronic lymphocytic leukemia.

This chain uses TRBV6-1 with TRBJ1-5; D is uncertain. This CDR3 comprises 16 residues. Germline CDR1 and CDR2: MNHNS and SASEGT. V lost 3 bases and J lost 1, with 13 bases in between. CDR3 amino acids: CASSDLRERSNQPQHF. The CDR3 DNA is TGTGCCAGCAGTGATTTGAGGGAGAGGAGCAATCAGCCCCAGCATTTT.

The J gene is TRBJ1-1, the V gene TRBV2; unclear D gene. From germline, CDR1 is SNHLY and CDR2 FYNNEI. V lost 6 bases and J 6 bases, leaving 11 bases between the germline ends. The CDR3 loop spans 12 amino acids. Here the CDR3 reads CASRGIVSEAFF. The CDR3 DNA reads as TGTGCCAGCAGAGGGATTGTCTCTGAAGCTTTCTTT.

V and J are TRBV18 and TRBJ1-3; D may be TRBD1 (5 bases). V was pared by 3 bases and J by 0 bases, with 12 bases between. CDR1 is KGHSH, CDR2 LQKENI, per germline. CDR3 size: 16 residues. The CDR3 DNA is TGTGCCAGCTCACCCTATGACAGCGCCTCTGGAAACACCATATATTTT. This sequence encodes CASSPYDSASGNTIYF. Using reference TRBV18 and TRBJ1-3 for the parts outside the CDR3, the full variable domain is NAGVMQNPRHLVRRRGQEARLRCSPMKGHSHVYWYRQLPEEGLKFMVYLQKENIIDESGMPKERFSAEFPKEGPSILRIQQVVRGDSAAYFCASSPYDSASGNTIYFGEGSWLTVV.

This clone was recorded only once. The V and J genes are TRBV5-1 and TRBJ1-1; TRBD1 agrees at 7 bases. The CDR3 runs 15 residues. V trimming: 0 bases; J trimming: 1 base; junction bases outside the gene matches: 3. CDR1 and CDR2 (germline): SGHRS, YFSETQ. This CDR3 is CASSLGQGRNTEAFF. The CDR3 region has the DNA TGCGCCAGCAGCTTGGGACAGGGCAGGAACACTGAAGCTTTCTTT.

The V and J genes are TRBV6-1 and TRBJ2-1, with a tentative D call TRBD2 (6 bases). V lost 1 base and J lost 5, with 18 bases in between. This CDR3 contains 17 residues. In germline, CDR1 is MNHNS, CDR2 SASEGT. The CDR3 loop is CASSEVGGPYVDNEQFF. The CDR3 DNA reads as TGTGCCAGCAGTGAAGTGGGGGGACCCTATGTGGACAATGAGCAGTTCTTC.

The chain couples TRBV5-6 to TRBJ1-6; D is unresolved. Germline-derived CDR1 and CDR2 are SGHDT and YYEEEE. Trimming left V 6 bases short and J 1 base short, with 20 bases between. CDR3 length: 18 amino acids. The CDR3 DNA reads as TGTGCCAGCACCCCGGCTGGTGGGCGTGGGTCCTATAATTCACCCCTCCACTTT. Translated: CASTPAGGRGSYNSPLHF.

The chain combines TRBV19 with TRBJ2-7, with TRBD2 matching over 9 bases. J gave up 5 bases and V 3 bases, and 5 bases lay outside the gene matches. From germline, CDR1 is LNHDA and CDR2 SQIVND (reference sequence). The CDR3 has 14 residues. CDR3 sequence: CASSIAGGPHEQYF. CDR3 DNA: TGTGCCAGTAGTATTGCGGGGGGGCCCCACGAGCAGTACTTC.

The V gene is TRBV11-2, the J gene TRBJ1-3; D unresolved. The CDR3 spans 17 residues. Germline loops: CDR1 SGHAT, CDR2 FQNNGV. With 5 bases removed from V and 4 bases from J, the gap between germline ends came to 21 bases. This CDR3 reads CASSAISSRVFGNTIYF. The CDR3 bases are TGTGCCAGCAGCGCGATAAGTAGCCGGGTTTTCGGAAACACCATATATTTT. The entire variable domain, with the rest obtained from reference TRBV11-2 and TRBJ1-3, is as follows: EAGVAQSPRYKIIEKRQSVAFWCNPISGHATLYWYQQILGQGPKLLIQFQNNGVVDDSQLPKDRFSAERLKGVDSTLKIQPAKLEDSAVYLCASSAISSRVFGNTIYFGEGSWLTVV.

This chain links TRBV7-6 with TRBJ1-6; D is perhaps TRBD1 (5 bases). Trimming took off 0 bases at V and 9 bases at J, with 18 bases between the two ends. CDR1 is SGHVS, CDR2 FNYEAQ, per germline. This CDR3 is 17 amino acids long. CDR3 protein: CASSLARFRRGGSPLHF. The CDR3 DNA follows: TGTGCCAGCAGCTTAGCGAGATTTCGGAGGGGCGGTTCACCCCTCCACTTT. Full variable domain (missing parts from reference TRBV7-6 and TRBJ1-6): GAGVSQSPRYKVTKRGQDVALRCDPISGHVSLYWYRQALGQGPEFLTYFNYEAQQDKSGLPNDRFSAERPEGSISTLTIQRTEQRDSAMYRCASSLARFRRGGSPLHFGNGTRLTVT.

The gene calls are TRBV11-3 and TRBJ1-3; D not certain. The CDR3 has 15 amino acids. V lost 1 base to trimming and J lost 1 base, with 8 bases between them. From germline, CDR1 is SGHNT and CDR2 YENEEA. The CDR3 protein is CASSLGSFSGNTIYF. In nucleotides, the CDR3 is TGTGCCAGCAGCTTAGGGTCATTTTCTGGAAACACCATATATTTT.

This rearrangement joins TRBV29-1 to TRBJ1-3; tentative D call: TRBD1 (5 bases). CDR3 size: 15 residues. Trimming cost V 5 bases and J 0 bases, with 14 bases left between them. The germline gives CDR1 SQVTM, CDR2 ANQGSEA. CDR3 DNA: TGCAGCGTTACACCAGACAGCTACTCTGGAAACACCATATATTTT. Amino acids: CSVTPDSYSGNTIYF.

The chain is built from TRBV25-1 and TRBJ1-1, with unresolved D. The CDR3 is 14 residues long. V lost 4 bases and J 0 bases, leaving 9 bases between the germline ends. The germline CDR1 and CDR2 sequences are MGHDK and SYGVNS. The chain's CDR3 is CASSGLPLNTEAFF. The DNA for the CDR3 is TGTGCCAGCAGTGGGCTTCCTCTGAACACTGAAGCTTTCTTT.

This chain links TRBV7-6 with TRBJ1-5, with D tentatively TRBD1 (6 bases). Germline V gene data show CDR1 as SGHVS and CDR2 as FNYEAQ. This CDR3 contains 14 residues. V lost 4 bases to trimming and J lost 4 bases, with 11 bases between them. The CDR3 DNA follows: TGTGCCAGCAGCTCTCAGGGGAGGAATCAGCCCCAGCATTTT. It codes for CASSSQGRNQPQHF.

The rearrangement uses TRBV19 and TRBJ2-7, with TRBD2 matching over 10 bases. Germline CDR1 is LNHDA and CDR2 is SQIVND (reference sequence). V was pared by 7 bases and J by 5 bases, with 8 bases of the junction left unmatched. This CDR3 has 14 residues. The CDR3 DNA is TGTGCCAGTAATCCGGGACTAGCGTCCGACGAGCAGTACTTC. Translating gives CASNPGLASDEQYF. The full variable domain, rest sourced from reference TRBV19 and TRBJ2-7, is DGGITQSPKYLFRKEGQNVTLSCEQNLNHDAMYWYRQDPGQGLRLIYYSQIVNDFQKGDIAEGYSVSREKKESFPLTVTSAQKNPTAFYLCASNPGLASDEQYFGPGTRLTVT.

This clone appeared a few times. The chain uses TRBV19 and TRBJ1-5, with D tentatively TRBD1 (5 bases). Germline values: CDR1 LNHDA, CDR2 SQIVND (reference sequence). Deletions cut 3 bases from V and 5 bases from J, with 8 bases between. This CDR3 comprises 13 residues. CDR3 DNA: TGTGCCAGTAGTATCGGGGCAGATCAGCCCCAGCATTTT. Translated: CASSIGADQPQHF. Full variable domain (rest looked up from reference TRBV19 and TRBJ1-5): DGGITQSPKYLFRKEGQNVTLSCEQNLNHDAMYWYRQDPGQGLRLIYYSQIVNDFQKGDIAEGYSVSREKKESFPLTVTSAQKNPTAFYLCASSIGADQPQHFGDGTRLSIL.

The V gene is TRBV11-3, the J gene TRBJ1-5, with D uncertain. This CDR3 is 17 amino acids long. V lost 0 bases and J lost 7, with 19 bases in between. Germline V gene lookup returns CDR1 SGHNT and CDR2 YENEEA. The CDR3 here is CASSLDQSRPGKQPQHF. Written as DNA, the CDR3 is TGTGCCAGCAGCTTAGATCAAAGCCGACCGGGGAAACAGCCCCAGCATTTT.